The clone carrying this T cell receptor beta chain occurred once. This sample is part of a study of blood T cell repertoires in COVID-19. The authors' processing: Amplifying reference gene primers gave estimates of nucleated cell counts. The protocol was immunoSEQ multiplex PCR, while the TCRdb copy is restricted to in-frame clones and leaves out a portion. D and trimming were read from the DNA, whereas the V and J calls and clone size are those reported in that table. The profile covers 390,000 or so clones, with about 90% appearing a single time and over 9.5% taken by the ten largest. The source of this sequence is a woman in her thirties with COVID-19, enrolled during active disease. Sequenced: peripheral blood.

The CDR3 loop reads CASSEKIIRVSLNYEQYF. DNA for the CDR3: TGTGCCAGCAGCGAAAAAATTATCAGGGTCTCTCTTAACTACGAGCAGTACTTC. The chain employs TRBV2 and TRBJ2-7; D may be TRBD1 (5 bases). Trimming pared 6 bases from V and 3 bases from J, leaving 27 bases between. Germline CDR1 reads SNHLY; CDR2 reads FYNNEI. The length of the CDR3 is 18 residues.